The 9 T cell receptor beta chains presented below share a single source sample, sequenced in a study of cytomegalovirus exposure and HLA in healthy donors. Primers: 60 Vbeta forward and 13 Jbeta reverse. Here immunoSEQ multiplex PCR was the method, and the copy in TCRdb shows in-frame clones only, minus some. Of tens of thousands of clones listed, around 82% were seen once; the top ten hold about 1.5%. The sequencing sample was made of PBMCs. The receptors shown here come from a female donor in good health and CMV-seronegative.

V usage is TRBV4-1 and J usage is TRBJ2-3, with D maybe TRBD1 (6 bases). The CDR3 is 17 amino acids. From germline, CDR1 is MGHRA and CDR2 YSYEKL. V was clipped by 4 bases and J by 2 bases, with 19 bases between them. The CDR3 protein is CASSPGWNRAVTDTQYF. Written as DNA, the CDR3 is TGCGCCAGCAGCCCAGGCTGGAACAGGGCCGTCACAGATACGCAGTATTTT.

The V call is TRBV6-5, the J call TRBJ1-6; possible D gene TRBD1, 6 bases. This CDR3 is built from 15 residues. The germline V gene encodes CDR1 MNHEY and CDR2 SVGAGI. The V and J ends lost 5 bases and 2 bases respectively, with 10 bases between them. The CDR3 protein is CASSGDRTYNSPLHF. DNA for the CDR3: TGTGCCAGCAGTGGTGACAGGACCTATAATTCACCCCTCCACTTT.

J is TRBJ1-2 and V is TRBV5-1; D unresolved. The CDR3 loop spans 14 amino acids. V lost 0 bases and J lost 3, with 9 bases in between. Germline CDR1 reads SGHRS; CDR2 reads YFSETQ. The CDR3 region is CASSLATVDYGYTF. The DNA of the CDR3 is TGCGCCAGCAGCTTGGCAACGGTAGACTATGGCTACACCTTC.

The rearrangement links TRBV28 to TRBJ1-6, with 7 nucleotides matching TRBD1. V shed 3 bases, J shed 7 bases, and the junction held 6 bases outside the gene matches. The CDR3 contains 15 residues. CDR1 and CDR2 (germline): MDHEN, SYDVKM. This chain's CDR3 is CASSFSGRGNSPLHF. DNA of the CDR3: TGTGCCAGCAGTTTTTCCGGCAGGGGGAATTCACCCCTCCACTTT.

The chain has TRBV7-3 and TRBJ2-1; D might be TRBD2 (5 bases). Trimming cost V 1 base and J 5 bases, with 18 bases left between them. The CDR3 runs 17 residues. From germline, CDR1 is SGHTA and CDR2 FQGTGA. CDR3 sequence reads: CASSLIAGNSRNNEQFF. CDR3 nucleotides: TGTGCCAGCAGCTTAATTGCCGGGAACTCAAGGAACAATGAGCAGTTCTTC.

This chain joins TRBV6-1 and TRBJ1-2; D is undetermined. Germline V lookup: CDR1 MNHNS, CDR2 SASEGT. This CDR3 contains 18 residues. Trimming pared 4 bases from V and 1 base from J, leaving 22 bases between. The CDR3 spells CASSGGPGNPRVNYGYTF. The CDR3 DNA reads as TGTGCCAGCAGTGGGGGTCCAGGTAATCCGAGGGTTAACTATGGCTACACCTTC.

The DNA of the CDR3 is TGTGCCAGCAGTGTCTCTGGGGCTCAAAGCTCCTACAATGAGCAGTTCTTC. Amino acid sequence: CASSVSGAQSSYNEQFF. The gene calls are TRBV25-1 and TRBJ2-1; tentative D call: TRBD1 (5 bases). CDR3 length: 17 amino acids. Germline loops: CDR1 MGHDK, CDR2 SYGVNS. V lost 4 bases and J 0 bases, leaving 16 bases between the germline ends.

The CDR3, as DNA: TGTGCCAGCAGTTCGGACAGGTCTAACTATGGCTACACCTTC. It yields the protein CASSSDRSNYGYTF. The J gene is TRBJ1-2, the V gene TRBV2, with 7 positions matching TRBD1. Trimming cost V 5 bases and J 0 bases; bases outside gene matches: 3. CDR1 is SNHLY, CDR2 FYNNEI, per germline. The CDR3 is 14 amino acids. The entire variable domain, with the rest obtained from reference TRBV2 and TRBJ1-2, is as follows: EPEVTQTPSHQVTQMGQEVILRCVPISNHLYFYWYRQILGQKVEFLVSFYNNEISEKSEIFDDQFSVERPDGSNFTLKIRSTKLEDSAMYFCASSSDRSNYGYTFGSGTRLTVV.

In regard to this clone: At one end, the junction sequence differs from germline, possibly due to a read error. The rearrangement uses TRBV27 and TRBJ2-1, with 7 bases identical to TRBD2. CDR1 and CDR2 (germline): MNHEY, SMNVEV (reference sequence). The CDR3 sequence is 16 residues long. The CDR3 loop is CASSFRGLGENNGQFF. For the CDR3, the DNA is TGTGCCAGCAGTTTCCGCGGACTAGGGGAAAACAATGGGCAGTTCTTC.